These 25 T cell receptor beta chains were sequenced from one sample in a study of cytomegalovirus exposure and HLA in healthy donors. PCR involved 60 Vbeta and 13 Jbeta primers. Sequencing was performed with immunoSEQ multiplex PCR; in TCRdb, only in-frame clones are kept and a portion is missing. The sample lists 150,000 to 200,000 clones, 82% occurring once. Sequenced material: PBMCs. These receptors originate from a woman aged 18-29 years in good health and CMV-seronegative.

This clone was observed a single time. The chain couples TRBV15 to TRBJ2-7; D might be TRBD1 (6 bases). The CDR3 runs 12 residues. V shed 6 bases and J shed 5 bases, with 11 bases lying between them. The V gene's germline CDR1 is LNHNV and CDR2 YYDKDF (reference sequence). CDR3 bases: TGTGCCACCAGAGATAACAGGGACGAGCAGTACTTC. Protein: CATRDNRDEQYF.

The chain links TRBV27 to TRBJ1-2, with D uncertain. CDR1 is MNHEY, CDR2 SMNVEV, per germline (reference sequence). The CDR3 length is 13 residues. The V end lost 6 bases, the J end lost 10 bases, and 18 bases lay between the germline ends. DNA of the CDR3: TGTGCCAGCAGCCGAGACACATCTGCTTTCTACACCTTC. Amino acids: CASSRDTSAFYTF.

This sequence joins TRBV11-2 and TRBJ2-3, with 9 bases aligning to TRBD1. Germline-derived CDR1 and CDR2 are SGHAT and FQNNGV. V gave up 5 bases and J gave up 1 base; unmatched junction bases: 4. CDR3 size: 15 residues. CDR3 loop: CASSTRTGGTDTQYF. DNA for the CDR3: TGTGCCAGCAGCACCCGGACAGGGGGCACAGATACGCAGTATTTT.

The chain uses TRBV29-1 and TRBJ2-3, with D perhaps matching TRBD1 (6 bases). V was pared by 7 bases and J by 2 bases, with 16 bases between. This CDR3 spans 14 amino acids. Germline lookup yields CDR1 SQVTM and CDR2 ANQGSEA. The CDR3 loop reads CSAQTGSFTDTQYF. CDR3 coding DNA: TGCAGCGCACAGACAGGATCGTTCACAGATACGCAGTATTTT.

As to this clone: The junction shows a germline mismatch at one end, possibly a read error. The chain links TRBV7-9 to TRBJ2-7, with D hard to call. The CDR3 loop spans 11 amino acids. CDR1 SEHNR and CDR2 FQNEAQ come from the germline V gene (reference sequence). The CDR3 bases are TGTTCCAGCAGCCCAGGTTCCGAGCAGTACTTC. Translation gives CSSSPGSEQYF.

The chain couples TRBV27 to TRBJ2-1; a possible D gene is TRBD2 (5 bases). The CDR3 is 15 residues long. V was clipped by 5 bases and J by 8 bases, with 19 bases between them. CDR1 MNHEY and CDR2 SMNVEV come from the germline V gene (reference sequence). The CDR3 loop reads CASSGPGVGVDEQFF. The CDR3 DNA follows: TGTGCCAGCAGTGGGCCCGGGGTTGGGGTGGATGAGCAGTTCTTC.

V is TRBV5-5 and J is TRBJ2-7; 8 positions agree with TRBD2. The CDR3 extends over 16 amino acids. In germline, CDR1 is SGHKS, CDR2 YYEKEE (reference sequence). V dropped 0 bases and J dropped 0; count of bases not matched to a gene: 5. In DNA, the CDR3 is TGTGCCAGCAGCTTGGGCCGCGCGGGAGGCTCCTACGAGCAGTACTTC. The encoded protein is CASSLGRAGGSYEQYF.

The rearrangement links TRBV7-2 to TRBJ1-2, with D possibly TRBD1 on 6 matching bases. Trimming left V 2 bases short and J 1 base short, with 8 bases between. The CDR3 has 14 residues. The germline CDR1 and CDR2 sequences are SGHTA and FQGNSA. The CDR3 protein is CASSLPGVNYGYTF. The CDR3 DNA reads TGTGCCAGCAGCTTACCAGGGGTTAACTATGGCTACACCTTC. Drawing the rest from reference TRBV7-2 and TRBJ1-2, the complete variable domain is GAGVSQSPSNKVTEKGKDVELRCDPISGHTALYWYRQSLGQGLEFLIYFQGNSAPDKSGLPSDRFSAERTGGSVSTLTIQRTQQEDSAVYLCASSLPGVNYGYTFGSGTRLTVV.

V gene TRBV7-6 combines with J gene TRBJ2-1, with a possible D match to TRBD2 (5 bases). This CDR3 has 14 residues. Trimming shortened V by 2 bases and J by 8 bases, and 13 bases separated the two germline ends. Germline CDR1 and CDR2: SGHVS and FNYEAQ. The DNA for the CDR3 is TGTGCCAGCAGCTTAAGTTCGGGGTCCCATGAGCAGTTCTTC. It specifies CASSLSSGSHEQFF. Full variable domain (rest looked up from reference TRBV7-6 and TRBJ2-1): GAGVSQSPRYKVTKRGQDVALRCDPISGHVSLYWYRQALGQGPEFLTYFNYEAQQDKSGLPNDRFSAERPEGSISTLTIQRTEQRDSAMYRCASSLSSGSHEQFFGPGTRLTVL.

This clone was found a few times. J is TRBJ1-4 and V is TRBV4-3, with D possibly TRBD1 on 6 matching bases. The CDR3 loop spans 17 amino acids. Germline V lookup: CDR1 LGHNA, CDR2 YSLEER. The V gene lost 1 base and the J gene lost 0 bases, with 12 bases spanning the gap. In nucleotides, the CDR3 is TGCGCCAGCAGCCAAGCCTGGACAGACGCAACTAATGAAAAACTGTTTTTT. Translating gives CASSQAWTDATNEKLFF.

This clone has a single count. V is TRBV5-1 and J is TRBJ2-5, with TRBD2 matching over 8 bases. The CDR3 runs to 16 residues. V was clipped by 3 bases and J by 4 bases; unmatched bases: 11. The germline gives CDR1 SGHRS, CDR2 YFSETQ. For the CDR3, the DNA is TGCGCCAGCAGCTCCGGGGGTAGCGGGATGGGAGAGACCCAGTACTTC. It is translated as CASSSGGSGMGETQYF.

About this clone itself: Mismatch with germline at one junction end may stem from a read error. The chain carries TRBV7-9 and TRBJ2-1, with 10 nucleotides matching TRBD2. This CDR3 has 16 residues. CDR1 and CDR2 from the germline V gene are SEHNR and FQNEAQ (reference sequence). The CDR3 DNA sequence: TGTTCCAGCAGTAAACCTGAGCGGGAGGGATACAATGAGCAGTTCTTC. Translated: CSSSKPEREGYNEQFF. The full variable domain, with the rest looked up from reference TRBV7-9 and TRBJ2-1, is DTGVSQNPRHKITKRGQNVTFRCDPISEHNRLYWYRQTLGQGPEFLTYFQNEAQLEKSRLLSDRFSAERPKGSFSTLEIQRTEQGDSAMYLCSSSKPEREGYNEQFFGPGTRLTVL.

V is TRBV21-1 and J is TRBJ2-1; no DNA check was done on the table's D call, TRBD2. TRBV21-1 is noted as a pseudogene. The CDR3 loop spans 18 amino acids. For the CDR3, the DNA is TGTGCCAAATCCCCGATCGGTAGCGGGAGGGGCTCCTACAATGAGCAGTTCTTC. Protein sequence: CAKSPIGSGRGSYNEQFF.

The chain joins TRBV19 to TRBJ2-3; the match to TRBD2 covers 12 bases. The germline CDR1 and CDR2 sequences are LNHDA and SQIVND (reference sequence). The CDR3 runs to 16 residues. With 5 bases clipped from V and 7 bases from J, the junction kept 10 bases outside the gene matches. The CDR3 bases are TGTGCCAGTAGTTGGACTAGCGGGGACATACTTAATACGCAGTATTTT. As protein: CASSWTSGDILNTQYF.

The DNA for the CDR3 is TGTGCCAGTAGTACTGCGGGGAATCAGCCCCAGCATTTT. This sequence encodes CASSTAGNQPQHF. The genes are TRBV19 and TRBJ1-5; D is unclear. This CDR3 contains 13 residues. V lost 4 bases, J lost 4 bases, and 8 bases lay in between. Germline CDR1 and CDR2: LNHDA and SQIVND (reference sequence).

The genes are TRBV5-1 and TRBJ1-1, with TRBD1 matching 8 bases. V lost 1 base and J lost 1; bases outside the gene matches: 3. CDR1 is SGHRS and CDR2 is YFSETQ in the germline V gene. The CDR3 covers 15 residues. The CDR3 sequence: CASSLTGQGNTEAFF. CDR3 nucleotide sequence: TGCGCCAGCAGCTTGACCGGACAGGGGAACACTGAAGCTTTCTTT.

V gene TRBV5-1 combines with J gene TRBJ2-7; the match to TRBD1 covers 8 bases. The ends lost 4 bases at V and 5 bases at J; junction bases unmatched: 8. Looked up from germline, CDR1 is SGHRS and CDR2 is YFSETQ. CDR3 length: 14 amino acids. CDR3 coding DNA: TGCGCCAGCAGCACGGACAGGGCGGGCGACGAGCAGTACTTC. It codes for CASSTDRAGDEQYF.

The chain's CDR3 is CASSTGQDNSPLHF. CDR3 DNA: TGTGCCAGTAGTACGGGACAGGATAATTCACCCCTCCACTTT. The genes are TRBV19 and TRBJ1-6; TRBD1 matches at 8 bases. Trimming took 4 bases from V and 5 from J; bases not matched to a gene: 1. Germline V lookup: CDR1 LNHDA, CDR2 SQIVND (reference sequence). The CDR3 extends over 14 amino acids.

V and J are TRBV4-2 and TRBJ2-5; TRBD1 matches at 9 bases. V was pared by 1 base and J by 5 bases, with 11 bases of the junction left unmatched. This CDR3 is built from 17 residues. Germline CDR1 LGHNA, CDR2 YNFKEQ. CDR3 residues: CASSQVVKQGAQETQYF. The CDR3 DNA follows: TGTGCCAGCAGCCAAGTAGTCAAACAGGGGGCGCAGGAGACCCAGTACTTC.

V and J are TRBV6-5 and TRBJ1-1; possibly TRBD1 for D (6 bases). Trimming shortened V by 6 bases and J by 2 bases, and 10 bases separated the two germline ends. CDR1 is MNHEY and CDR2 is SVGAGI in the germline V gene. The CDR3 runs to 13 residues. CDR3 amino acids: CASSTGQNTEAFF. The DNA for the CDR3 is TGTGCCAGCAGCACGGGACAAAACACTGAAGCTTTCTTT.

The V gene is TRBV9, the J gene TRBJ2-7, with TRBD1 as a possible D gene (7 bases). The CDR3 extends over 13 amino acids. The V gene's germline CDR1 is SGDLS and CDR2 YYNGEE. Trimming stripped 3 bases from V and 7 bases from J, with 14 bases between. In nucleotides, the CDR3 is TGTGCCAGCAGCGGGCGGGACAGTCATGAGCAGTACTTC. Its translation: CASSGRDSHEQYF.

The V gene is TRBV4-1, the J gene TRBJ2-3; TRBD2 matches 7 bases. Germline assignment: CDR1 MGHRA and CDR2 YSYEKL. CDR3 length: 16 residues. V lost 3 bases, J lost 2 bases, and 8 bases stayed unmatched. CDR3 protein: CASSQVTSRHTDTQYF. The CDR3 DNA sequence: TGCGCCAGCAGCCAGGTGACTAGCAGACACACAGATACGCAGTATTTT.

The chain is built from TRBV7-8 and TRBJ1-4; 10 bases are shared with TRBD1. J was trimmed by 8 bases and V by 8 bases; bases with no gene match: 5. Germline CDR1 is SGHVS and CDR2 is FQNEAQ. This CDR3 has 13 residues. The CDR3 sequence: CASGDRGREKLFF. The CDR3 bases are TGTGCCAGCGGGGACAGGGGACGGGAAAAACTGTTTTTT.

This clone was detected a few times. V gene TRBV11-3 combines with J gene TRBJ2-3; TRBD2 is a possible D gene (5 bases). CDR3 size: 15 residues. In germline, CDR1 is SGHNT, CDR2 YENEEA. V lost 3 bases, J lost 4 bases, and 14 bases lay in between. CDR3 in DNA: TGTGCCAGCAGCTTTAGCGAGCCGCCCCCAGATACGCAGTATTTT. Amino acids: CASSFSEPPPDTQYF.

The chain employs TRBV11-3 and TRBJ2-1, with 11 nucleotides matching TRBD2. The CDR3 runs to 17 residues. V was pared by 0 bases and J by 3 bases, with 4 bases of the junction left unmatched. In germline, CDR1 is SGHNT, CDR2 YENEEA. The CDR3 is CASSLDPGLAVYNEQFF. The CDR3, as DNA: TGTGCCAGCAGCTTAGACCCGGGACTAGCGGTCTACAATGAGCAGTTCTTC.